The 21 T cell receptor beta chains below all came from one sample that was sequenced in a study of T cell responses to AZD1222 COVID-19 vaccine. TCRdb keeps only in-frame clones here, not all; method: immunoSEQ multiplex PCR. The sample carries 35,000 to 45,000 clones, 60% to 85% recorded once. The starting material was peripheral blood, obtained on day 0 of AZD1222 vaccination. These receptors originate from an adult in good health.

The V call is TRBV3-1 (or the pseudogene TRBV3-2), the J call TRBJ1-1; a possible D gene is TRBD1 (5 bases). The CDR3 spans 16 residues. Trimming took 4 bases from V and 4 from J, leaving 19 bases between them. CDR1 is LGHDT and CDR2 is YNNKEL in the germline V gene (reference sequence). DNA for the CDR3: TGTGCCAGCAGCCCCCCGGGGGGGGTGACGGGCACTGAAGCTTTCTTT. This translates into CASSPPGGVTGTEAFF.

This chain links TRBV27 with TRBJ1-4; TRBD1 matches at 10 bases. CDR1 MNHEY and CDR2 SMNVEV come from the germline V gene (reference sequence). V shed 6 bases, J shed 10 bases, and the junction held 11 bases outside the gene matches. The CDR3 has 15 residues. In DNA form, the CDR3 reads TGTGCCAGCAGCTTAACAGACAGGGGGCGTGGAAAACTGTTTTTT. Amino acid sequence: CASSLTDRGRGKLFF.

In this sample, this clone turned up once. The rearrangement links TRBV18 to TRBJ1-2; 7 bases fit TRBD1. Germline V gene sequence: CDR1 KGHSH, CDR2 LQKENI. V was pared by 5 bases and J by 0 bases, with 6 bases of the junction left unmatched. This CDR3 spans 15 amino acids. DNA for the CDR3: TGTGCCAGCTCATCCGGACAGGTCTCTAACTATGGCTACACCTTC. Protein product: CASSSGQVSNYGYTF.

The V and J genes are TRBV6-1 and TRBJ2-3, with a weak D call TRBD1 (6 bases). The CDR3 length is 15 residues. Germline V lookup: CDR1 MNHNS, CDR2 SASEGT. Trimming removed 3 bases from V and 0 bases from J, with 10 bases in between. The CDR3 sequence: CASSDDRTSTDTQYF. CDR3 in DNA: TGTGCCAGCAGTGACGACAGGACTAGCACAGATACGCAGTATTTT.

For this clone: Germline and junction disagree at one end, which may indicate a read error. V and J are TRBV2 and TRBJ1-5; 7 nucleotides match TRBD1. The CDR3 runs 14 residues. In germline, CDR1 is SNHLY, CDR2 FYNNEI. Here the CDR3 DNA reads TGTGCCAGCAGCGAAGCCAGGGGGGCTCAGCCCCAGCATTTT. It yields the protein CASSEARGAQPQHF. Full variable domain (missing parts from reference TRBV2 and TRBJ1-5): EPEVTQTPSHQVTQMGQEVILRCVPISNHLYFYWYRQILGQKVEFLVSFYNNEISEKSEIFDDQFSVERPDGSNFTLKIRSTKLEDSAMYFCASSEARGAQPQHFGDGTRLSIL.

This chain links TRBV4-2 with TRBJ2-4; D is possibly TRBD2 (6 bases). Per germline, CDR1 LGHNA and CDR2 YNFKEQ. V gave up 4 bases and J gave up 7 bases, with 17 bases separating them. The CDR3 is 15 residues long. The CDR3 protein is CASSLIGGAGNIQYF. In nucleotides, the CDR3 is TGTGCCAGCAGCCTAATAGGAGGGGCCGGGAACATTCAGTACTTC.

The chain is built from TRBV19 and TRBJ1-3; weak D call: TRBD1 (6 bases). CDR3 size: 15 residues. V lost 5 bases to trimming and J lost 0 bases, with 11 bases between them. CDR1 LNHDA and CDR2 SQIVND come from the germline V gene (reference sequence). CDR3 sequence (DNA): TGTGCCAGTAGTCCCGGACAGAACTCTGGAAACACCATATATTTT. This codes for CASSPGQNSGNTIYF.

This clone was seen once. V is TRBV2 and J is TRBJ2-1; 9 positions match TRBD2. Germline CDR1 reads SNHLY; CDR2 reads FYNNEI. The CDR3 is 15 amino acids. With 4 bases clipped from V and 1 base from J, the junction kept 2 bases outside the gene matches. The CDR3 DNA reads TGTGCCAGCAGTGCTAGCGGGGAATCCTACAATGAGCAGTTCTTC. This codes for CASSASGESYNEQFF.

The chain is built from TRBV7-9 and TRBJ1-2; D remains unclear. Germline values: CDR1 SEHNR, CDR2 FQNEAQ (reference sequence). CDR3 length: 12 residues. Between the trimmed V and J ends, which lost 1 base and 8 bases, there was a span of 8 bases. In nucleotides, the CDR3 is TGTGCCAGCAGCTTAGAGGGCAGCGGCTACACCTTC. As protein: CASSLEGSGYTF.

This sequence joins TRBV11-1 and TRBJ1-4; TRBD1 might be the D (5 bases). The V end lost 5 bases, the J end lost 5 bases, and 15 bases lay between the germline ends. The CDR3 runs 15 residues. Germline loops: CDR1 SGHAT, CDR2 FQDESV (reference sequence). The CDR3 region has the DNA TGTGCCAGCAGCAAGCGGACGGGACTAAATGAAAAACTGTTTTTT. Encoded protein: CASSKRTGLNEKLFF.

By sample share, this clone is medium-sized. This chain uses TRBV30 with TRBJ1-1; D uncertain. Germline V gene lookup returns CDR1 GTSNPN and CDR2 SVGIG (reference sequence). CDR3 length: 14 amino acids. Trimming took 1 base from V and 1 from J, leaving 10 bases between them. The CDR3 DNA reads TGTGCCTGGAGTGCTCAACAGAGGAACACTGAAGCTTTCTTT. Translating it yields CAWSAQQRNTEAFF.

The rearrangement joins TRBV5-4 to TRBJ2-3, with a tentative D call TRBD2 (6 bases). CDR1 and CDR2 (germline): SGHNT, YYREEE (reference sequence). The CDR3 spans 13 residues. V lost 2 bases to trimming and J lost 6 bases, with 10 bases between them. The CDR3 here is CASSFWGGDTQYF. CDR3 nucleotides: TGTGCCAGCAGCTTTTGGGGAGGTGATACGCAGTATTTT.

V is TRBV5-8 and J is TRBJ2-1, with 13 bases identical to TRBD2. The CDR3 runs 16 residues. Germline values: CDR1 SGHTS, CDR2 YDEGEE. V trimming: 3 bases; J trimming: 10 bases; junction bases outside the gene matches: 10. The CDR3 sequence: CASSSTGTSGVGEQFF. Written as DNA, the CDR3 is TGTGCCAGCAGCTCTACCGGGACTAGCGGGGTAGGGGAGCAGTTCTTC.

V is TRBV6-5 and J is TRBJ1-2; 9 bases are a match to TRBD1. With V trimmed by 6 bases and J by 7 bases, 3 bases remained unmatched. This CDR3 contains 12 residues. The germline gives CDR1 MNHEY, CDR2 SVGAGI. The DNA of the CDR3 is TGTGCCAGCAGCGGGACAGGGACTGGCTACACCTTC. It yields the protein CASSGTGTGYTF.

The chain couples TRBV6-4 to TRBJ2-2; maybe TRBD2 (5 bases). With 8 bases removed from V and 7 bases from J, the gap between germline ends came to 5 bases. This CDR3 has 10 residues. The germline CDR1 and CDR2 sequences are MRHNA and SNTAGT. CDR3 coding DNA: TGTGCCAGCCGGGACGGGGAGCTGTTTTTT. Encoded protein: CASRDGELFF.

This chain connects TRBV6-4 to TRBJ2-7; a possible D gene is TRBD1 (6 bases). The CDR3 covers 16 residues. Trimming cost V 7 bases and J 2 bases, with 21 bases left between them. Germline V CDR1 and CDR2: MRHNA, SNTAGT. The CDR3 loop is CASTASPQGRAYEQYF. DNA for the CDR3: TGTGCCAGCACCGCCAGTCCCCAGGGGCGCGCCTACGAGCAGTACTTC.

The chain joins TRBV11-3 to TRBJ2-7; 11 bases match TRBD2. CDR1 and CDR2 (germline): SGHNT, YENEEA. Trimming took 4 bases from V and 3 from J; bases not matched to a gene: 5. The CDR3 sequence is 15 residues long. The CDR3 DNA is TGTGCCAGCAGCTCCCTAGCGGGGGGATTCTACGAGCAGTACTTC. Translating it yields CASSSLAGGFYEQYF.

This chain connects TRBV4-2 to TRBJ1-4; tentative D call: TRBD1 (5 bases). Germline CDR1 reads LGHNA; CDR2 reads YNFKEQ. The V end was cut by 0 bases, the J end by 6 bases, with 14 bases between. CDR3 size: 16 residues. The CDR3 DNA reads as TGTGCCAGCAGCCAAGAGAAGCAGGGAGGCTATGAAAAACTGTTTTTT. Translated: CASSQEKQGGYEKLFF.

This sequence joins TRBV14 and TRBJ1-5; TRBD1 is a possible D gene (5 bases). The germline CDR1 and CDR2 sequences are SGHDN and FVKESK. V lost 3 bases and J lost 6, with 9 bases in between. The CDR3 consists of 13 residues. CDR3 sequence reads: CASSQAGSQPQHF. DNA of the CDR3: TGTGCCAGCAGCCAGGCAGGGAGTCAGCCCCAGCATTTT.

The V gene is TRBV9, the J gene TRBJ2-3; 12 bases are shared with TRBD2. CDR1 is SGDLS, CDR2 YYNGEE, per germline. Trimming removed 0 bases from V and 0 bases from J; junction bases left unmatched: 17. The CDR3 is made up of 22 amino acids. The CDR3 loop is CASSVGSLILAGGRLSTDTQYF. For the CDR3, the DNA is TGTGCCAGCAGCGTAGGATCCCTTATACTAGCGGGGGGCAGGCTTAGCACAGATACGCAGTATTTT.

The chain has TRBV18 and TRBJ2-1; maybe TRBD2 (6 bases). Trimming took off 3 bases at V and 5 bases at J, with 14 bases between the two ends. The length of the CDR3 is 15 residues. Germline CDR1 KGHSH, CDR2 LQKENI. The DNA of the CDR3 is TGTGCCAGCTCACCTCCGGCGGGATATGACAATGAGCAGTTCTTC. Protein: CASSPPAGYDNEQFF.